Below are 15 T cell receptor beta chains sequenced from a single sample in a study of control samples from healthy donors and cancer patients. Profiled with immunoSEQ multiplex PCR; TCRdb holds only in-frame clones, not every one. The sample lists fewer than 90,000 clones; 94% were seen once. Sample: blood. The receptors come from a woman aged 40 to 49 in good health.

This chain connects TRBV5-1 to TRBJ2-7; no clear D gene. Trimming took 0 bases from V and 4 from J, leaving 11 bases between them. CDR1 is SGHRS and CDR2 is YFSETQ in the germline V gene. This CDR3 has 14 amino acids. CDR3 amino acids: CASSLGTHFYEQYF. In DNA, the CDR3 is TGCGCCAGCAGCTTGGGGACCCACTTTTACGAGCAGTACTTC.

This chain uses TRBV14 with TRBJ2-3; TRBD2 might be the D (6 bases). CDR3 length: 15 amino acids. Germline V gene sequence: CDR1 SGHDN, CDR2 FVKESK. V lost 8 bases to trimming and J lost 2 bases, with 17 bases between them. CDR3 residues: CASEKGLGPTDTQYF. DNA for the CDR3: TGTGCCAGCGAAAAGGGACTCGGGCCCACAGATACGCAGTATTTT.

The rearrangement uses TRBV11-2 and TRBJ1-3; no firm D call. The V end lost 7 bases, the J end lost 0 bases, and 13 bases lay between the germline ends. The CDR3 totals 15 residues. In germline, CDR1 is SGHAT, CDR2 FQNNGV. CDR3 coding DNA: TGTGCCAGCACAGTAGGACCCTCCTCTGGAAACACCATATATTTT. This translates into CASTVGPSSGNTIYF.

The J gene is TRBJ1-3, the V gene TRBV7-9, with D hard to call. V was trimmed by 4 bases and J by 4 bases, leaving 14 bases between them. CDR1 and CDR2 from the germline V gene are SEHNR and FQNEAQ (reference sequence). CDR3 length: 15 amino acids. The CDR3 DNA reads as TGTGCCAGCAGCTATAGCGCCCTCGTGGGAAACACCATATATTTT. Protein sequence: CASSYSALVGNTIYF.

The chain uses TRBV15 and TRBJ2-1; 9 bases match TRBD1. V lost 2 bases, J lost 7 bases, and 9 bases stayed unmatched. This CDR3 contains 16 residues. Per germline, CDR1 LNHNV and CDR2 YYDKDF (reference sequence). Written as DNA, the CDR3 is TGTGCCACCAGCAGAAAGGGACAGGGTGCGAGTAATGAGCAGTTCTTC. Its translation: CATSRKGQGASNEQFF.

V is TRBV21-1 and J is TRBJ2-1; no check of the table's D call, TRBD1, against the DNA was made. TRBV21-1 is a known pseudogene. The length of the CDR3 is 14 residues. The CDR3: CASSKEGHHNEQFF. DNA for the CDR3: TGTGCCAGCAGCAAAGAGGGACACCACAATGAGCAGTTCTTC.

This rearrangement joins TRBV18 to TRBJ2-3; 8 nucleotides align to TRBD2. The CDR3 sequence is 16 residues long. Germline lookup yields CDR1 KGHSH and CDR2 LQKENI. Germline trimming cut 0 bases from V and 7 bases from J; bases unmatched to any gene: 9. The CDR3 nucleotides read TGTGCCAGCTCACCACCGAGCGGGAGCGGGGGAAATACGCAGTATTTT. This gives the protein CASSPPSGSGGNTQYF.

This clone was observed a single time. Here the CDR3 DNA reads TGCGCCAGCAGCGGGGTGGTTACGGCTGAAGCTTTCTTT. It specifies CASSGVVTAEAFF. The rearrangement joins TRBV5-1 to TRBJ1-1, with D unclear. In germline, CDR1 is SGHRS, CDR2 YFSETQ. This CDR3 is built from 13 residues. V lost 4 bases and J lost 6, with 13 bases in between.

The chain recombines TRBV6-2 or TRBV6-3 with TRBJ1-4; D not resolved. Between the trimmed V and J ends, which lost 2 bases and 8 bases, there was a span of 18 bases. Germline-derived CDR1 and CDR2 are MNHEY and SVGEGT. The CDR3 totals 16 residues. The CDR3 coding sequence is TGTGCCAGCAGTTACGACGGAGCCCCTAGACCCGAAAAACTGTTTTTT. The encoded protein is CASSYDGAPRPEKLFF.

The V call is TRBV9, the J call TRBJ2-5, with 7 bases fitting TRBD1. The junction had 6 bases not matched to a gene; V was cut back by 0 bases and J by 4 bases. Germline assignment: CDR1 SGDLS and CDR2 YYNGEE. The CDR3 has 15 residues. Here the CDR3 DNA reads TGTGCCAGCAGCGTAGGGCCAGGGGGACGAGAGACCCAGTACTTC. The encoded protein is CASSVGPGGRETQYF. Drawing the rest from reference TRBV9 and TRBJ2-5, the complete variable domain is DSGVTQTPKHLITATGQRVTLRCSPRSGDLSVYWYQQSLDQGLQFLIQYYNGEERAKGNILERFSAQQFPDLHSELNLSSLELGDSALYFCASSVGPGGRETQYFGPGTRLLVL.

The chain couples TRBV27 to TRBJ2-7; TRBD2 is a possible D gene (5 bases). Per the germline V gene, CDR1 is MNHEY and CDR2 is SMNVEV (reference sequence). The CDR3 is 14 amino acids. Trimming took 0 bases from V and 3 from J, leaving 9 bases between them. Here the CDR3 reads CASSLSGMNYEQYF. CDR3 DNA sequence: TGTGCCAGCAGTTTATCCGGGATGAACTACGAGCAGTACTTC.

The chain joins TRBV30 to TRBJ2-7; 8 nucleotides agree with TRBD1. J gave up 3 bases and V 3 bases, and 10 bases lay outside the gene matches. This CDR3 is built from 15 residues. Germline V lookup: CDR1 GTSNPN, CDR2 SVGIG (reference sequence). For the CDR3, the DNA is TGTGCCTGGAGCGATACAGGGGGAAATATCTACGAGCAGTACTTC. Protein sequence: CAWSDTGGNIYEQYF. The whole variable domain, remainder taken from reference TRBV30 and TRBJ2-7, is SQTIHQWPATLVQPVGSPLSLECTVEGTSNPNLYWYRQAAGRGLQLLFYSVGIGQISSEVPQNLSASRPQDRQFILSSKKLLLSDSGFYLCAWSDTGGNIYEQYFGPGTRLTVT.

CDR3 nucleotides: TGTGCCAGCAGCTTCTCCCCCAGCATAGCCAAAAACATTCAGTACTTC. Translated, it gives CASSFSPSIAKNIQYF. The chain recombines TRBV7-6 with TRBJ2-4; D unclear. The germline V and J ends were trimmed by 3 bases and 0 bases, with 12 bases remaining between them. This CDR3 contains 16 residues. Germline loops: CDR1 SGHVS, CDR2 FNYEAQ.

The chain carries TRBV5-5 and TRBJ1-4, with D perhaps TRBD1 (6 bases). The CDR3 spans 13 residues. The germline V gene has CDR1 SGHKS and CDR2 YYEKEE (reference sequence). The V and J ends lost 6 bases and 8 bases respectively, with 14 bases between them. CDR3 amino acids: CASTTRGGEKLFF. The CDR3 bases are TGTGCCAGCACGACCAGGGGAGGGGAAAAACTGTTTTTT.

The V gene is TRBV5-6, the J gene TRBJ2-1; 7 positions match TRBD2. Germline lookup yields CDR1 SGHDT and CDR2 YYEEEE. The CDR3 extends over 15 amino acids. The junction had 6 bases not matched to a gene; V was cut back by 0 bases and J by 6 bases. In nucleotides, the CDR3 is TGTGCCAGCAGCTTGGTGACTAGCCGAAGCAATGAGCAGTTCTTC. Its translation is CASSLVTSRSNEQFF.